One T cell receptor (beta chain) is described in this entry. The data stem from a study of blood T cell repertoires in COVID-19. The Seattle site enrolled patients during active infection and followed them longitudinally. The table came from immunoSEQ multiplex PCR; TCRdb's copy has only in-frame clones and leaves some out. The repertoire holds 85,000 to 120,000 clones, 76% seen once, with more than 5.5% in the top ten. The sequence was obtained from a man older than 75 with COVID-19, enrolled during active disease. Sequenced material: peripheral blood.

CDR3 DNA: TGTGCCAGCAGCTCGTATACTAACTATGGCTACACCTTC. It yields the protein CASSSYTNYGYTF. This chain joins TRBV7-2 and TRBJ1-2; no definite D call. This CDR3 is 13 amino acids long. V was shortened by 4 bases and J by 0 bases, with 6 bases between the two germline ends. CDR1 is SGHTA, CDR2 FQGNSA, per germline.